These 8 T cell receptor beta chains came from one sample sequenced in a study of shared clonotypes between healthy human individuals. Clones were sequenced by immunoSEQ multiplex PCR, and TCRdb holds only the in-frame ones, with some missing. The sample carries around 690,000 clones, roughly 88% recorded once. Sample: memory CD8+ T cells from PBMCs. The subset is: CD45RO+ cells pooled with CCR7-negative TemRA cells. The origin of the receptors is a man between 18 and 29 years old in good health. Some clones in this sample may be carry-over from other donors' samples.

V gene TRBV7-9 combines with J gene TRBJ2-7; tentatively, D is TRBD1 or TRBD2 (5 bases each). Trimming pared 5 bases from V and 2 bases from J, leaving 13 bases between. Germline V CDR1 and CDR2: SEHNR, FQNEAQ (reference sequence). The CDR3 loop spans 14 amino acids. Here the CDR3 DNA reads TGTGCCAGCAGCGGGGCGGGCAGGGCCTACGAGCAGTACTTC. The encoded protein is CASSGAGRAYEQYF.

This chain uses TRBV7-4 with TRBJ1-3; 7 bases align to TRBD1. The CDR3 runs 17 residues. CDR1 is SGHVT, CDR2 SQSDAQ, per germline. The trim removed 2 bases at V and 0 bases at J, leaving 7 bases unmatched. The CDR3 spells CASSLKGQSYSGNTIYF. CDR3 DNA sequence: TGTGCCAGCAGCTTAAAGGGACAGTCTTACTCTGGAAACACCATATATTTT.

The V call is TRBV5-1, the J call TRBJ2-2; maybe TRBD2 (5 bases). CDR3 length equals 15 residues. In germline, CDR1 is SGHRS, CDR2 YFSETQ. V was clipped by 3 bases and J by 7 bases, with 16 bases between them. The CDR3 protein is CASSSLTTMGGELFF. The CDR3 region has the DNA TGCGCCAGCAGCTCTCTGACGACTATGGGCGGGGAGCTGTTTTTT.

The rearrangement uses TRBV10-3 and TRBJ2-7; D unresolved. Germline assignment: CDR1 ENHRY and CDR2 SYGVKD. V dropped 6 bases and J dropped 5 bases, with 11 bases sitting between them. This CDR3 is 12 amino acids long. CDR3: CAISPTYDEQYF. CDR3 DNA: TGTGCCATCAGCCCCACCTATGACGAGCAGTACTTC.

V gene TRBV28 combines with J gene TRBJ2-1; 12 bases map to TRBD2. V lost 6 bases and J lost 6; bases outside the gene matches: 9. There are 16 residues in the CDR3. In germline, CDR1 is MDHEN, CDR2 SYDVKM. The CDR3: CASSFPLLAGGNEQFF. In DNA form, the CDR3 reads TGTGCCAGCAGCTTCCCTCTACTAGCGGGAGGCAATGAGCAGTTCTTC.

V gene TRBV19 combines with J gene TRBJ2-6, with 8 bases aligning to TRBD1. Looked up from germline, CDR1 is LNHDA and CDR2 is SQIVND (reference sequence). This CDR3 spans 15 amino acids. Trimming at V came to 10 bases and at J to 0 bases, leaving 5 bases not matched to a gene. The CDR3 here is CAKGQEPSGANVLTF. The CDR3, as DNA: TGTGCCAAGGGACAGGAGCCCTCTGGGGCCAACGTCCTGACTTTC. The full variable domain, with the rest looked up from reference TRBV19 and TRBJ2-6, is DGGITQSPKYLFRKEGQNVTLSCEQNLNHDAMYWYRQDPGQGLRLIYYSQIVNDFQKGDIAEGYSVSREKKESFPLTVTSAQKNPTAFYLCAKGQEPSGANVLTFGAGSRLTVL.

The rearrangement joins TRBV10-3 to TRBJ1-1; 7 bases map to TRBD1. The J segment lost 6 bases and the V segment lost 0 bases, leaving 7 bases of the junction unmatched. This CDR3 comprises 15 residues. CDR1 ENHRY and CDR2 SYGVKD come from the germline V gene. The CDR3 DNA sequence: TGTGCCATCAGTGAGTCTGGCAGGGGGACAGCTGAAGCTTTCTTT. The encoded protein is CAISESGRGTAEAFF.

The rearrangement joins TRBV4-2 to TRBJ2-1, with D perhaps TRBD1 or TRBD2 (5 bases each). Germline V lookup: CDR1 LGHNA, CDR2 YNFKEQ. This CDR3 has 15 amino acids. Trimming took 5 bases from V and 6 from J, leaving 17 bases between them. The CDR3 loop reads CASSLTGPGPNEQFF. Written as DNA, the CDR3 is TGTGCCAGCAGCTTGACGGGGCCAGGACCCAATGAGCAGTTCTTC.